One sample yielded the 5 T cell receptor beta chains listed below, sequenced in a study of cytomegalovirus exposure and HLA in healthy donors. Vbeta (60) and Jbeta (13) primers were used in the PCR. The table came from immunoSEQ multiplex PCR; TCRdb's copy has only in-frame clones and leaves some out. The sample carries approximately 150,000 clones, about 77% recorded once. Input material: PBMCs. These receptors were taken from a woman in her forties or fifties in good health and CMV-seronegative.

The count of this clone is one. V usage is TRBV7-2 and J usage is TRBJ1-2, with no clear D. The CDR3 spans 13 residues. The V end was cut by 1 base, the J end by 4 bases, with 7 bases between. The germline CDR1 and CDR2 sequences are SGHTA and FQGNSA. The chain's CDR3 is CASSLESRYGYTF. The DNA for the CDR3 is TGTGCCAGCAGCTTAGAATCCCGCTATGGCTACACCTTC.

CDR3 protein: CASSQGPPDRGISYEQYF. As DNA, the CDR3 is TGCGCCAGCAGCCAAGGCCCTCCAGACAGGGGAATCTCCTACGAGCAGTACTTC. V and J are TRBV4-3 and TRBJ2-7; 8 bases fit TRBD1. The CDR3 totals 18 residues. Germline values: CDR1 LGHNA, CDR2 YSLEER. The J segment lost 0 bases and the V segment lost 1 base, leaving 11 bases of the junction unmatched.

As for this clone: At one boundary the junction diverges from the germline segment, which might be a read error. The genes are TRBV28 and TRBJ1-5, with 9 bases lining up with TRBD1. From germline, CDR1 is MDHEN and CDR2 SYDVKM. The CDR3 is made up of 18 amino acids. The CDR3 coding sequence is TGTGCCAGCAGGGTGGACAGGGGAGCTTTTTATAGCAATCAGCCACAGCATTTT. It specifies CASRVDRGAFYSNQPQHF.

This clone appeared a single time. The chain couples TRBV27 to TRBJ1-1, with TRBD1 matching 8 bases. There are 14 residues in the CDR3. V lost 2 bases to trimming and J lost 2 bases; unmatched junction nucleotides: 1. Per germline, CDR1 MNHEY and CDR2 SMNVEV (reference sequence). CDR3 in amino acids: CASSLQGANTEAFF. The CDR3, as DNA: TGTGCCAGCAGTTTACAGGGGGCCAACACTGAAGCTTTCTTT.

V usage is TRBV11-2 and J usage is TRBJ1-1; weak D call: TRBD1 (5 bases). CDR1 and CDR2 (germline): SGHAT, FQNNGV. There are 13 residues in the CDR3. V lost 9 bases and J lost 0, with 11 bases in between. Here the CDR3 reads CASAEGLNTEAFF. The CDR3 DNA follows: TGTGCCAGTGCGGAGGGACTGAACACTGAAGCTTTCTTT. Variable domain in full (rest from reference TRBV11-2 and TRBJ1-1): EAGVAQSPRYKIIEKRQSVAFWCNPISGHATLYWYQQILGQGPKLLIQFQNNGVVDDSQLPKDRFSAERLKGVDSTLKIQPAKLEDSAVYLCASAEGLNTEAFFGQGTRLTVV.